A selection of T cell receptor beta chains follows, all from one sample in a study of cytomegalovirus exposure and HLA in healthy donors. Libraries were prepared by immunoSEQ multiplex PCR; TCRdb keeps only in-frame clonotypes and omits some of them. The data show around 63,000 clones, about 80% seen once. Material for sequencing was PBMCs. The receptors derive from a man in his sixties in good health and CMV-seropositive. Both conserved end residues are part of each CDR3. Each record gives: V gene, clone size, CDR3 length, D gene, J gene, CDR3 DNA, CDR3 protein. The D gene is left open where the match is weak. Size values are once, few and many counts, or a class for expanded clones, and some rows have none.

V: TRBV9
size: -
length: 14
D: -
J: TRBJ2-3
DNA: TGTGCCAGCAGCGTTCAAACGGGCACAGATACGCAGTATTTT
CDR3: CASSVQTGTDTQYF

V: TRBV5-6
size: -
length: 17
D: TRBD1
J: TRBJ1-2
DNA: TGTGCCAGCAGCTTCTCCCCATACAGGGGTAGCCTGTATGGCTACACCTTC
CDR3: CASSFSPYRGSLYGYTF

V: TRBV6-5
size: -
length: 15
D: -
J: TRBJ2-2
DNA: TGTGCCAGCAGTTACGATCGGAGGGACACCGGGGAGCTGTTTTTT
CDR3: CASSYDRRDTGELFF

V: TRBV7-9
size: -
length: 14
D: TRBD2
J: TRBJ2-7
DNA: TGTGCCAGCAGTCTAGCGGGAGGGAGCCACGAGCAGTACTTC
CDR3: CASSLAGGSHEQYF

V: TRBV19
size: -
length: 16
D: -
J: TRBJ1-2
DNA: TGTGCCAGTAGTATCTACTCGGGGGGGCTGGACTATGGCTACACCTTC
CDR3: CASSIYSGGLDYGYTF

V: TRBV10-3
size: few
length: 15
D: TRBD2
J: TRBJ2-7
DNA: TGTGCCATCAGTGAGAAGGCAGCGGGAGCCCACGAGCAGTACTTC
CDR3: CAISEKAAGAHEQYF

V: TRBV11-2
size: -
length: 17
D: TRBD1
J: TRBJ1-3
DNA: TGTGCCAGCAGCTTCCCACAGGGGGTGAGCTCTGGAAACACCATATATTTT
CDR3: CASSFPQGVSSGNTIYF

V: TRBV4-1
size: once
length: 15
D: TRBD1
J: TRBJ2-5
DNA: TGCGCCAGCAGCCAGGCCAGGGGGTACCAAGAGACCCAGTACTTC
CDR3: CASSQARGYQETQYF

V: TRBV11-2
size: -
length: 13
D: TRBD1
J: TRBJ2-2
DNA: TGTGCCAGCAGCGCTACAGGGGCCGGGGAGCTGTTTTTT
CDR3: CASSATGAGELFF

V: TRBV4-1
size: medium-sized
length: 14
D: -
J: TRBJ1-1
DNA: TGCGCCAGCAGCTTTCGGGGTTTGAACACTGAAGCTTTCTTT
CDR3: CASSFRGLNTEAFF

V: TRBV6-1
size: -
length: 14
D: -
J: TRBJ2-7
DNA: TGTGCCAGCAGTTCCCCCTTTCGCGGCTACGAGCAGTACTTC
CDR3: CASSSPFRGYEQYF

V: TRBV7-2
size: -
length: 15
D: -
J: TRBJ2-6
DNA: TGTGCCAGCAGCTCACAGGGTACTGGGGCCAACGTCCTGACTTTC
CDR3: CASSSQGTGANVLTF

V: TRBV7-6
size: -
length: 14
D: -
J: TRBJ2-5
DNA: TGTGCCAGCACCCTATCCACAGGACAAGAGACCCAGTACTTC
CDR3: CASTLSTGQETQYF

V: TRBV14
size: few
length: 12
D: -
J: TRBJ1-2
DNA: TGTGCCAGCAGCCAAGCAGGGTATGGCTACACCTTC
CDR3: CASSQAGYGYTF

V: TRBV19
size: -
length: 16
D: -
J: TRBJ2-1
DNA: TGTGCCAGTAGTATCGGGCTAGCCGCTTCCTACAATGAGCAGTTCTTC
CDR3: CASSIGLAASYNEQFF

V: TRBV18
size: -
length: 12
D: -
J: TRBJ2-7
DNA: TGTGCCAGCACAGGACAGTCCTACGAGCAGTACTTC
CDR3: CASTGQSYEQYF

V: TRBV25-1
size: -
length: 18
D: -
J: TRBJ1-1
DNA: TGTGCCAGCACCGAAGAGGGAGAGGGGGGGGCTCCGAACACTGAAGCTTTCTTT
CDR3: CASTEEGEGGAPNTEAFF

V: TRBV6-6
size: -
length: 13
D: TRBD1
J: TRBJ2-7
DNA: TGTGCCAGCAGTTTCACAGGGGGGCAAGAGCAGTACTTC
CDR3: CASSFTGGQEQYF

V: TRBV7-9
size: -
length: 13
D: -
J: TRBJ1-1
DNA: TGTGCCAGCAGCCCCCCCAGTAAGACTGAAGCTTTCTTT
CDR3: CASSPPSKTEAFF

V: TRBV23-1
size: -
length: 14
D: -
J: TRBJ1-6
DNA: TGCGCCAGCAGATTGGCTGCGGGGGTTTCACCCCTCCACTTT
CDR3: CASRLAAGVSPLHF

V: TRBV7-2
size: once
length: 15
D: TRBD1
J: TRBJ2-7
DNA: TGTGCCAGCAGCTTACGATCACGGACAGGGGGCGAGCAGTACTTC
CDR3: CASSLRSRTGGEQYF

V: TRBV5-1
size: -
length: 15
D: TRBD2
J: TRBJ2-1
DNA: TGCGCCAGCAGCTTGGTAGCGGGGGGGCCGAGTGAGCAGTTCTTC
CDR3: CASSLVAGGPSEQFF

V: TRBV4-1
size: -
length: 15
D: -
J: TRBJ2-3
DNA: TGCGCCAGCAGCCAAGCTTCAACTCGTCCAGATACGCAGTATTTT
CDR3: CASSQASTRPDTQYF

V: TRBV5-1
size: -
length: 16
D: TRBD1
J: TRBJ1-2
DNA: TGCGCCAGCAGCAAATCGGGGGGACAGGGGGGCTATGGCTACACCTTC
CDR3: CASSKSGGQGGYGYTF

V: TRBV7-8
size: -
length: 13
D: TRBD1
J: TRBJ1-2
DNA: TGTGCCAGCAGCGAAAGGACAGGGAACGGCTACACCTTC
CDR3: CASSERTGNGYTF

V: TRBV4-1
size: -
length: 18
D: -
J: TRBJ2-3
DNA: TGCGCCAGCAGCCAAAGGGGGTTAGGGGGAGCTGGGGAGGATACGCAGTATTTT
CDR3: CASSQRGLGGAGEDTQYF

V: TRBV6-1
size: -
length: 14
D: -
J: TRBJ2-3
DNA: TGTGCCAGCAGTACGGGGGACTTCACAGATACGCAGTATTTT
CDR3: CASSTGDFTDTQYF

V: TRBV7-8
size: few
length: 16
D: -
J: TRBJ2-7
DNA: TGTGCCAGCAGCTTAGATACCGCAGGGTCCCCCTACGAGCAGTACTTC
CDR3: CASSLDTAGSPYEQYF

V: TRBV5-1
size: -
length: 15
D: TRBD1
J: TRBJ2-5
DNA: TGCGCCAGCAGCTTGGCAGGGACAGGCCCCCATCAGCAGTACTTC
CDR3: CASSLAGTGPHQQYF

V: TRBV5-5
size: once
length: 16
D: -
J: TRBJ1-5
DNA: TGTGCCAGCAGCGCAGGGATCCAGGGATCCAATCAGCCCCAGCATTTT
CDR3: CASSAGIQGSNQPQHF

V: TRBV11-2
size: few
length: 16
D: TRBD2
J: TRBJ2-1
DNA: TGTGCCAGCAGCTTAGCTAGCGGGAGGGCCAGTAATGAGCAGTTCTTC
CDR3: CASSLASGRASNEQFF

V: TRBV4-2
size: -
length: 16
D: -
J: TRBJ1-5
DNA: TGTGCCAGCAGCCATTCGCGGGGGACGACGGGCCAGCCCCAGCATTTT
CDR3: CASSHSRGTTGQPQHF

V: TRBV6-4
size: -
length: 15
D: TRBD2
J: TRBJ2-7
DNA: TGTGCCAGCAGTCCTGGGACTAGCGGGAGCGACGAGCAGTACTTC
CDR3: CASSPGTSGSDEQYF

V: TRBV7-9
size: -
length: 16
D: TRBD1
J: TRBJ2-3
DNA: TGTGCCAGCAGCCCCCCCGGGACAGGAAGCACAGATACGCAGTATTTT
CDR3: CASSPPGTGSTDTQYF

V: TRBV15
size: -
length: 14
D: -
J: TRBJ2-1
DNA: TGTGCCACCAGCAGAGGAGGGGGGGGCAATGAGCAGTTCTTC
CDR3: CATSRGGGGNEQFF

V: TRBV5-6
size: -
length: 17
D: TRBD1
J: TRBJ1-4
DNA: TGTGCCAGCAGCTCGGGACAGGGGGTGGCAACTAATGAAAAACTGTTTTTT
CDR3: CASSSGQGVATNEKLFF

V: TRBV29-1
size: -
length: 13
D: -
J: TRBJ2-3
DNA: TGCAGCGGGACACGGGCAGGCACAGATACGCAGTATTTT
CDR3: CSGTRAGTDTQYF

V: TRBV11-3
size: -
length: 15
D: -
J: TRBJ2-5
DNA: TGTGCCAGCAGCTTTTTACCGGGTCTTCCAACGACCCAGTACTTC
CDR3: CASSFLPGLPTTQYF

V: TRBV11-3
size: -
length: 15
D: TRBD1
J: TRBJ1-1
DNA: TGTGCCAGCAGCTCGGCAACAGGGGGCATCACTGAAGCTTTCTTT
CDR3: CASSSATGGITEAFF

V: TRBV5-1
size: -
length: 13
D: TRBD1
J: TRBJ2-7
DNA: TGCGCCAGCAATAGGACAGGGCCCTACGAGCAGTACTTC
CDR3: CASNRTGPYEQYF

V: TRBV6-1
size: -
length: 13
D: -
J: TRBJ1-5
DNA: TGTGCCAGCAACCGGGGAGTCAATCAGCCCCAGCATTTT
CDR3: CASNRGVNQPQHF

V: TRBV19
size: few
length: 15
D: -
J: TRBJ2-1
DNA: TGTGCCAGTAGTAAGATCTTCGCGGCCAACAATGAGCAGTTCTTC
CDR3: CASSKIFAANNEQFF

V: TRBV4-1
size: -
length: 20
D: TRBD1
J: TRBJ1-1
DNA: TGCGCCAGCAGCCCCCTTGTGCAAGCAGGGACAGGGAACATGAACACTGAAGCTTTCTTT
CDR3: CASSPLVQAGTGNMNTEAFF

V: TRBV4-1
size: -
length: 15
D: -
J: TRBJ2-5
DNA: TGCGCCAGCAGCCAAGGGACCACAGGGTTAGAGACCCAGTACTTC
CDR3: CASSQGTTGLETQYF

V: TRBV4-1
size: -
length: 17
D: TRBD2
J: TRBJ2-3
DNA: TGCGCCAGCAGCCACCCTAGCGGGGGCCAGTGGAGAGATACGCAGTATTTT
CDR3: CASSHPSGGQWRDTQYF

V: TRBV6-5
size: -
length: 16
D: TRBD1
J: TRBJ2-3
DNA: TGTGCCAGCAGTTCCACCGGGACAGGGAACACAGATACGCAGTATTTT
CDR3: CASSSTGTGNTDTQYF

V: TRBV27
size: -
length: 19
D: -
J: TRBJ1-3
DNA: TGTGCCAGCAGCGGGGCGGGGGTGGCGCCTTCACACTCTGGAAACACCATATATTTT
CDR3: CASSGAGVAPSHSGNTIYF

V: TRBV2
size: -
length: 13
D: TRBD1
J: TRBJ2-4
DNA: TGTGCAAGTAGGGACAGGGTTAAAAACATTCAGTACTTC
CDR3: CASRDRVKNIQYF

V: TRBV11-3
size: -
length: 15
D: TRBD2
J: TRBJ2-3
DNA: TGTGCCAGCAGATCTCGGGGGGATGGCACAGATACGCAGTATTTT
CDR3: CASRSRGDGTDTQYF

V: TRBV11-2
size: -
length: 16
D: TRBD2
J: TRBJ2-1
DNA: TGTGCCAGCAGTTCCGGTGCGGGACTAGGGGAACGTGAGCAGTTCTTC
CDR3: CASSSGAGLGEREQFF